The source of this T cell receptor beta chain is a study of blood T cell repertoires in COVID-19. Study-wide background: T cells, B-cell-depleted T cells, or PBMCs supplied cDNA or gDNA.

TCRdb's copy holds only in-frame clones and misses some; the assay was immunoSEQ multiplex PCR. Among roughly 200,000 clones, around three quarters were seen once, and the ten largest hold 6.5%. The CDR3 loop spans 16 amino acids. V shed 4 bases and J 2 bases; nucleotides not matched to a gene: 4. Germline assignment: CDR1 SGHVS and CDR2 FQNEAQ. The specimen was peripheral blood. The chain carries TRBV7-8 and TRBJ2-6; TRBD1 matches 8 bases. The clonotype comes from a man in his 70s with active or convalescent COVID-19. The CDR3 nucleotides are TGTGCCAGCAGCTCCCAGGGGGCGGCTGGGGCCAACGTCCTGACTTTC. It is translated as CASSSQGAAGANVLTF.